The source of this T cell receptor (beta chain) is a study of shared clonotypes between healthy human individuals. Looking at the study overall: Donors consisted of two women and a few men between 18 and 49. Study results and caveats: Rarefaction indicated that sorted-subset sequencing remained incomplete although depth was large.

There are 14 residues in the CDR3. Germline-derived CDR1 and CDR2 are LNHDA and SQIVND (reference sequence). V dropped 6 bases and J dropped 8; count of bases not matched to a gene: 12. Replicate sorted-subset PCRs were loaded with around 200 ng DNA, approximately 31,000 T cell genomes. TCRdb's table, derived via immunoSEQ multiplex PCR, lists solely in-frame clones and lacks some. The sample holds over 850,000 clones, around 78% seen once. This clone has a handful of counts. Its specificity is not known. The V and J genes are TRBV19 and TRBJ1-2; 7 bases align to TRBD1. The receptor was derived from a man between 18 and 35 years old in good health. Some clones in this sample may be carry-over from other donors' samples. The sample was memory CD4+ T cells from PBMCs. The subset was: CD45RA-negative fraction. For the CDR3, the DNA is TGTGCCAGTAGCTCGACAGGGAGGGATAAAGGCTACACCTTC. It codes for CASSSTGRDKGYTF. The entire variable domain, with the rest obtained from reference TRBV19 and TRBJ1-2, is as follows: DGGITQSPKYLFRKEGQNVTLSCEQNLNHDAMYWYRQDPGQGLRLIYYSQIVNDFQKGDIAEGYSVSREKKESFPLTVTSAQKNPTAFYLCASSSTGRDKGYTFGSGTRLTVV.